The 11 T cell receptor beta chains listed next were all sequenced from one sample in a study of T cell responses to AZD1222 COVID-19 vaccine. Sequenced by immunoSEQ multiplex PCR; TCRdb stores in-frame clones only, minus some. The data contain about 150,000 clones, around 90% of them seen just once; the ten biggest clones take up approximately 5%. The material sequenced was peripheral blood, taken on day 0 of AZD1222 vaccination. The origin of the receptors is an adult in good health.

The rearrangement links TRBV7-9 to TRBJ1-3, with D tentatively TRBD1 (5 bases). With 6 bases removed from V and 5 bases from J, the gap between germline ends came to 14 bases. Germline CDR1 and CDR2: SEHNR and FQNEAQ (reference sequence). The CDR3 is 14 amino acids. The CDR3 reads CASRPPGRRNTIYF. As DNA, the CDR3 is TGTGCCAGCAGACCTCCGGGACGTCGAAACACCATATATTTT. The entire variable domain, with the rest obtained from reference TRBV7-9 and TRBJ1-3, is as follows: DTGVSQNPRHKITKRGQNVTFRCDPISEHNRLYWYRQTLGQGPEFLTYFQNEAQLEKSRLLSDRFSAERPKGSFSTLEIQRTEQGDSAMYLCASRPPGRRNTIYFGEGSWLTVV.

V gene TRBV7-8 combines with J gene TRBJ2-5; 7 bases agree with TRBD1. Trimming at V came to 5 bases and at J to 2 bases, leaving 14 bases not matched to a gene. The CDR3 loop spans 17 amino acids. In germline, CDR1 is SGHVS, CDR2 FQNEAQ. CDR3 sequence: CASSLRGTAISQETQYF. CDR3 sequence (DNA): TGTGCCAGCAGCCTCAGGGGGACGGCGATATCTCAAGAGACCCAGTACTTC.

V gene TRBV6-2 or TRBV6-3 combines with J gene TRBJ2-7; TRBD2 agrees at 8 bases. The CDR3 length is 15 residues. The trim removed 5 bases at V and 4 bases at J, leaving 10 bases unmatched. The germline V gene encodes CDR1 MNHEY and CDR2 SVGEGT. CDR3: CASSPRVAGKYEQYF. The CDR3 region has the DNA TGTGCCAGCAGTCCCCGGGTAGCGGGAAAGTACGAGCAGTACTTC.

The chain carries TRBV2 and TRBJ1-2, with 8 nucleotides matching TRBD1. J lost 3 bases, V lost 6 bases, and 6 bases had no gene match. The length of the CDR3 is 14 residues. From germline, CDR1 is SNHLY and CDR2 FYNNEI. The CDR3: CASRRTGIDYGYTF. The CDR3 DNA reads as TGTGCCAGCAGACGGACAGGGATCGACTATGGCTACACCTTC.

The chain recombines TRBV27 with TRBJ2-1; 7 nucleotides agree with TRBD2. The CDR3 totals 16 residues. Germline V lookup: CDR1 MNHEY, CDR2 SMNVEV (reference sequence). Unmatched junction bases numbered 13, after V lost 6 bases and J lost 5 bases. CDR3 bases: TGTGCCAGCAGGGTTAGTAGCGGGTCGATGCACAATGAGCAGTTCTTC. Translating it yields CASRVSSGSMHNEQFF.

The chain combines TRBV6-6 with TRBJ2-1; no clear D gene. Germline V lookup: CDR1 MNHNY, CDR2 SVGAGI (reference sequence). The CDR3 length is 15 residues. The V gene lost 4 bases and the J gene lost 3 bases, with 13 bases spanning the gap. CDR3 sequence reads: CASSFFHGFYNEQFF. CDR3 DNA: TGTGCCAGCAGTTTTTTTCATGGATTCTACAATGAGCAGTTCTTC.

The chain is built from TRBV10-1 and TRBJ2-2; 9 nucleotides match TRBD1. Germline V gene lookup returns CDR1 WNHNN and CDR2 SYGVQD (reference sequence). Germline trimming cut 3 bases from V and 5 bases from J; bases unmatched to any gene: 4. The CDR3 has 15 residues. This CDR3 reads CASSDPGTGTGELFF. CDR3 sequence (DNA): TGCGCCAGCAGTGACCCCGGGACAGGGACCGGGGAGCTGTTTTTT.

CDR3 bases: TGTGCCAGCAGCCTCTGGACAGGGAATCATGACTATGGCTACACCTTC. Amino acid sequence: CASSLWTGNHDYGYTF. The chain links TRBV5-8 to TRBJ1-2; 8 nucleotides agree with TRBD1. The trim removed 4 bases at V and 3 bases at J, leaving 11 bases unmatched. The germline V gene has CDR1 SGHTS and CDR2 YDEGEE. CDR3 size: 16 residues.

The V and J genes are TRBV28 and TRBJ2-1; 8 bases are shared with TRBD2. V lost 7 bases, J lost 9 bases, and 11 bases stayed unmatched. From germline, CDR1 is MDHEN and CDR2 SYDVKM. The CDR3 totals 14 residues. CDR3 loop: CASTQWGTRGEQFF. The CDR3 nucleotides are TGTGCCAGCACCCAATGGGGGACTAGGGGTGAGCAGTTCTTC.

V gene TRBV27 combines with J gene TRBJ2-5; perhaps TRBD2 as D (6 bases). The CDR3 runs to 13 residues. The germline V gene has CDR1 MNHEY and CDR2 SMNVEV (reference sequence). V was pared by 6 bases and J by 4 bases, with 12 bases between. The CDR3 loop reads CASSLTRGETQYF. CDR3 nucleotides: TGTGCCAGCAGCCTGACTAGAGGAGAGACCCAGTACTTC.

This chain links TRBV11-2 with TRBJ2-3, with 7 bases lining up with TRBD2. The CDR3 runs to 14 residues. The V and J ends lost 5 bases and 4 bases, in that order; junction bases with no gene match: 6. Germline V lookup: CDR1 SGHAT, CDR2 FQNNGV. CDR3 in DNA: TGTGCCAGCAGCGATCCGGGGGGTGCAGATACGCAGTATTTT. Its translation is CASSDPGGADTQYF.